This T cell receptor (beta chain) was recorded in a study of shared clonotypes between healthy human individuals (dated by TCRdb to about 2020). Some background on the complete study: The cohort comprised two women and a few men aged 18 to 49 years. For each donor, three plates each were used for CD4 naive and CD4 memory, two plates were used for CD8 naive, and one plate was used for CD8 memory. To estimate repertoire size and how much clonotype sharing occurs between individuals, the study deeply sequenced the blood TCR repertoires of roughly 5 healthy adults. Different laboratories and diverse techniques were used to prepare libraries and sequence TCR repertoires, to increase sequencing depth and limit assay-specific biases. Each donor's leukapheresis produced roughly between about 0.8 and 8.9 billion PBMCs. Beyond this particular receptor, the publication reports: The small number of donors limited the genetic and exposure-history diversity represented. Sampling was limited to blood, and TCR repertoires in tissue likely differ from TCR repertoires in blood. Compared with non-shared clonotypes, the clonotypes found in all four sorted-subset donors had higher generation probabilities. Incomplete sequencing was indicated by rarefaction of sorted-subset datasets, despite the large sequencing depth. Larger estimated clonotype richness was generally found for naive subsets than for memory subsets. About 5% of naive CD4, 3.5% of naive CD8, 2.3% of memory CD4, and 0.35% to 0.5% of memory CD8 clonotypes were shared across several donors. Pairwise subsampling indicated that sequencing depth was expected to affect the degree of clonotype sharing among donors.

For this clone: Its target antigen remains unknown. Per-base qualities were not stored, and no clone one base away is much larger.

The CDR3 numbers 15 residues from cysteine through phenylalanine. Kept here is only the CDR3 DNA, which spans 45 bases and is read in frame from base 1. Based on the germline V gene, the CDR1 and CDR2 sequences are SGHTA and FQGNSA. V loses 6 bases of germline sequence and J loses 0 bases, and the interval between the two ends is 13 bases. Using the deep immunoSEQ assay, multiplex PCR amplified TCR CDR3 regions from genomic DNA. For each cell subset, the extracted genomic DNA was distributed evenly across all wells of several immunoSEQ 96-well plates, and each plate served as one replicate. For sorted subsets, each replicate PCR was loaded with roughly 200 ng genomic DNA, equivalent to roughly 30,000 T cell genomes. Purified libraries were quantified with a Qubit 3.0 fluorometer, sized on a Bioanalyzer 2100, and re-quantified with the KAPA Library Quantification kit. Every immunoSEQ 96-well plate was sequenced on a separate single-read 150-cycle Illumina NextSeq 550 flow cell. The authors' pipeline ran thus. Because only junctional sequences without quality scores were contained in the immunoSEQ output, filtering matching that applied to full-length reads could not be performed. Sequences were annotated with PyIR, a Python wrapper for IgBLAST v1.9, and V/J genes and CDR3 were assigned using IMGT germline references. Any read was removed if the V/J assignment was weak (E-value above 1e-6), the CDR3 was missing, or the read contained stop codons, out-of-frame junctions, or ambiguous translated residues. V3J clonotypes were defined as sequences sharing an identical inferred V gene, J gene, and CDR3 amino acid sequence. Percentage overlap between repertoires was computed as shared unique clonotypes divided by the size of the smaller repertoire. Three approaches were used to assess repertoire richness: RTK rarefaction, the Chao1 estimator, and Recon v2.1 estimates of unobserved clonotypes. For all TCRbeta clonotypes obtained by the gDNA method from four donors, generation probabilities were computed with OLGA. This is the immuneACCESS table as TCRdb keeps it, with only in-frame sequences that have V and J called. A part of the clones is gone; compared with another copy, unresolved V genes explain less than half, and the rest is unexplained. Clone size and V and J calls were adopted from that table, with D and trimming inferred from the DNA. The sample table shows a few million clones, and around nine tenths are seen once. The ten largest account for roughly 0.13% of the sample.

Donors were healthy HIV-negative adults with no recently reported acute infections or vaccinations. Every donor was a Caucasian adult residing in Nashville, Tennessee, USA. CD4+ T cells were enriched by magnetic negative selection, after which naive cells were positively selected on CD45RA and the negative fraction was taken as the memory subset. Blood was obtained by leukapheresis, after which PBMCs were separated by Ficoll-Histopaque density gradient centrifugation and cryopreserved in liquid nitrogen vapor phase. Purity and quantity of every magnetically sorted T cell population were checked by analytical flow cytometry. Genomic DNA was isolated from every sorted fraction and measured by UV absorbance on a Nanodrop 2000c.

In this chain, TRBV7-2 is recombined with TRBJ2-3; a weak D assignment points to TRBD1 (6 bases agree). The sequenced material came from naive CD4+ T cells sorted from blood. The cell subset or site label on this specimen signifies: CD45RA+ positively selected. The source of this sequence is a man aged 18 to 30 in good health. The nucleotide sequence is given as TGTGCCAGCAGAGCCGACAGGACCAGCACAGATACGCAGTATTTT. It is translated as CASRADRTSTDTQYF.